This entry is about one TCR beta chain. The record originates from a study of hypomethylating agent response in myelodysplastic syndrome. There are 20 residues in the CDR3. Germline V gene data show CDR1 as SGHTA and CDR2 as FQGNSA. V shed 0 bases, J shed 4 bases, and the junction held 12 bases outside the gene matches. Libraries were prepared by immunoSEQ multiplex PCR; TCRdb keeps only in-frame clonotypes and omits some of them. The table shows about 7,200 clones, with around 87% occurring only once. The clonotype comes from a human donor with myelodysplastic syndrome. The source was bone marrow, collected before or after starting hypomethylating agent treatment for myelodysplastic syndrome (not recorded which). The rearrangement uses TRBV7-2 and TRBJ2-2; 12 bases are shared with TRBD2. CDR3 DNA: TGTGCCAGCAGCTTAGCCCCACCGGGACTAGCGGGTCCCAGCACCGGGGAGCTGTTTTTT. This codes for CASSLAPPGLAGPSTGELFF.